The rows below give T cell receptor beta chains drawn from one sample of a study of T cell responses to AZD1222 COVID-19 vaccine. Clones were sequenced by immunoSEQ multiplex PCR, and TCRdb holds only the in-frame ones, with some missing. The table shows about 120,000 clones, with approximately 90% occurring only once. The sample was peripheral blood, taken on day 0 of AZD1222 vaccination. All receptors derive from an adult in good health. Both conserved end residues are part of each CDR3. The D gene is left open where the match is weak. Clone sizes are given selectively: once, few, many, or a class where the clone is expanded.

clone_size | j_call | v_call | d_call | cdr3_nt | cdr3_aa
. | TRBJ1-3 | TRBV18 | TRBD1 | TGTGCCAGCTCAACGGACAGGGCCGACTCTGGAAACACCATATATTTT | CASSTDRADSGNTIYF
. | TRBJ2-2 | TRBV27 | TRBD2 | TGTGCCAGCAACCCTCCGGGACTAGCCGCGACCGGGGAGCTGTTTTTT | CASNPPGLAATGELFF
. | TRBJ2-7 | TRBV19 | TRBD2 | TGTGCCAGTAGTATTGTACTAGCGGGTTTCTACGAGCAGTACTTC | CASSIVLAGFYEQYF
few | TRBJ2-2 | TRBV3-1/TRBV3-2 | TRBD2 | TGTGCCAGCAGCCAAGAGGGAGCGGGGGGCCTATTCGGGGAGCTGTTTTTT | CASSQEGAGGLFGELFF
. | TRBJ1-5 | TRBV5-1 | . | TGCGCCAGCAGCTCCCACCCAGGGGATCAGCCCCAGCATTTT | CASSSHPGDQPQHF
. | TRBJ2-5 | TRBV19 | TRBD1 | TGTGCCAGTAACGACAGGGGGCTTGGCCAAGAGACCCAGTACTTC | CASNDRGLGQETQYF
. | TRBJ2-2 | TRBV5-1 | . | TGCGCCAGCAGCTTGAGTTGGGGTCTTCGCGCCGGGGAGCTGTTTTTT | CASSLSWGLRAGELFF
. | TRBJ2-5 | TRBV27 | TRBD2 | TGTGCCAGCAGTCACTCACTAGCGGGGGGTCTAGAGACCCAGTACTTC | CASSHSLAGGLETQYF
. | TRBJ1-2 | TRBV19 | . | TGTGCCAGTAGTATACGCCCGGACGGCCTCCCAGGTGGCTACACCTTC | CASSIRPDGLPGGYTF
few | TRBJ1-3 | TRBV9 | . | TGTGCCAGCAGCGTTTCAGGTGGGCACTCTGGAAACACCATATATTTT | CASSVSGGHSGNTIYF
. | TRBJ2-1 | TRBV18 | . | TGTGCCAGCTCACCCCGGATGGGCCATGAGCAGTTCTTC | CASSPRMGHEQFF
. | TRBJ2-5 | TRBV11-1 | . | TGTGCCAGCAGCTTAGCGCGCTGGAAAGAGACCCAGTACTTC | CASSLARWKETQYF
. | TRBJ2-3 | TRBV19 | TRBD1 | TGTGCCAGTAGGCCCCCGGGACAGGGTTTACAGAGTACGCAGTATTTT | CASRPPGQGLQSTQYF
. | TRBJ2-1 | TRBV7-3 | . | TGTGCCAGCAGCTTTGGGGGGACCTACAATGAGCAGTTCTTC | CASSFGGTYNEQFF
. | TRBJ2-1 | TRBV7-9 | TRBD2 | TGTGCCAGCAGCCCGGGAGGCAATGAGCAGTTCTTC | CASSPGGNEQFF
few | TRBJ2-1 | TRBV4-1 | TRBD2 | TGCGCCAGCAGCCAGACTAGCGGGAGGTCCCTCTACAATGAGCAGTTCTTC | CASSQTSGRSLYNEQFF
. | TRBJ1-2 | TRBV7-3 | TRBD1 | TGTGCCAGCAGCTACAGACAGGGGGGAGGCTACACCTTC | CASSYRQGGGYTF
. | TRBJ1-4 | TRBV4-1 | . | TGCGCCAGCAGCCAAGATCTAAAAAGGGAACTGTTTTTT | CASSQDLKRELFF
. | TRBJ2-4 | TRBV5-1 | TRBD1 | TGCGCCAGCAGCCCGGACAGGGTATATGATCAGTACTTC | CASSPDRVYDQYF
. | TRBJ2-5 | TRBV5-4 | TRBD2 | TGTGCCAGCAGCTTGGGTTCCGTTTCGGGAGGTAGAGAGACCCAGTACTTC | CASSLGSVSGGRETQYF
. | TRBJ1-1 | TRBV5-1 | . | TGCGCCAGCAGCTTGGTAGGGAGGCACACTGAAGCTTTCTTT | CASSLVGRHTEAFF
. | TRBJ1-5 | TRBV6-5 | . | TGTGCCAGCAGGGATTTTAAATATAGCAATCAGCCCCAGCATTTT | CASRDFKYSNQPQHF
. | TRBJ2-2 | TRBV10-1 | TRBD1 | TGCGCCAGTAGACAGGGGATGGCCGGGGAGCTGTTTTTT | CASRQGMAGELFF
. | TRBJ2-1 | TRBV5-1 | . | TGCGCCAGCAGCCCGTTAGGCGATGAGCAGTTCTTC | CASSPLGDEQFF
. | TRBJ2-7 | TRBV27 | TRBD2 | TGTGCCAGCAGTTCCTCCCGGACTAGCGGGACCTACGAGCAGTACTTC | CASSSSRTSGTYEQYF
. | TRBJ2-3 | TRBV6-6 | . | TGTGCCAGCGTCCCCTCGGGGCTCACAGATACGCAGTATTTT | CASVPSGLTDTQYF
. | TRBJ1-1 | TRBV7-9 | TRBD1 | TGTGCCAGCAGCCCAGGGGGGACAGGGGAGACTGAAGCTTTCTTT | CASSPGGTGETEAFF
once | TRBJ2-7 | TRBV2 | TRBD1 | TGTGCCAGCCGGGACAGGTCCTACGAGCAGTACTTC | CASRDRSYEQYF
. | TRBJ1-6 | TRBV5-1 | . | TGCGCCAGCAGCAGTCAGGGGAGCTCCTATAATTCACCCCTCCACTTT | CASSSQGSSYNSPLHF